This T cell receptor beta chain was identified during a study of T-cell memory formation after mild COVID-19 (dated by TCRdb to the early 2020s). As for the study more broadly: Most TCR sequence clusters were specific to one of the two donors. In two donors, T-cell clones that expanded and contracted after mild COVID-19 were followed by sequencing TCRalpha and TCRbeta repertoires longitudinally. Two young, previously healthy adult volunteers made up the cohort, one male and one female. What the work shows at the level of the full study, not this receptor alone: The study covered only a couple of mild cases, and larger cohorts including severe cases with pre-infection samples were considered necessary. Clones contracting from day 15 to 85 had balanced CD4/CD8 phenotypes, while a second wave expanding from day 15 to 37 was biased towards CD4+. Some responding clones were detected in pre-infection memory, suggesting pre-existing cross-reactive memory T cells joined the SARS-CoV-2 response. SARS-CoV-2 specificity was not confirmed for the second-wave clones peaking on day 37. Contracting CD4+ clones were located mainly in the CM and EM memory subsets, whereas CD8+ clones were found to be enriched in EMRA.

TCRdb names Illumina NovaSeq 6000 as the instrument used. TCRalpha and TCRbeta cDNA libraries were built by 5'RACE with constant-segment primers, adding sample barcodes and unique molecular identifiers. RNA was extracted from every sample with Trizol reagent. The libraries were amplified in two PCR steps, and the second step added a second sample barcode and Illumina TruSeq adapters. Libraries were sequenced on an Illumina NovaSeq with 2 x 150 bp paired-end reads. The source study handled its data this way. Demultiplexing of reads and collapsing into UMI-guided consensus sequences were performed with migec v1.2.7. Using mixcr v2.1.11, UMI consensuses were aligned to TRA and TRB V and J templates and then assembled into clonotypes. A clonotype was counted as expanded or contracted only if both edgeR and NoisET called the change significant, with noise models trained on biological replicates. For edgeR calls, the thresholds were a false discovery rate-adjusted p below 0.01 and a log2 fold-change of 1. As an exploratory analysis of dynamics, max-normalized trajectories of the 1000 most abundant clonotypes were examined with PCA combined with hierarchical clustering. The CD4 or CD8 phenotype of responding clones was assigned using the separately sequenced CD4+ and CD8+ repertoires. TCRdb reworked the public reads: Q25 trimming with fastp, MiXCR clone assembly, productive beta chains retained. Every CDR3 protein is listed once, alongside the most common genes and DNA of its rows. The V and J calls and clone size come from TCRdb's table, not from the authors' own analysis. The sample yields roughly 610,000 distinct CDR3 sequences; roughly a sixth were counted once. Less than 10% of the sample comes from the top ten.

In this sample, this clonotype turned up a few times. The specificity of this receptor is unknown. There are no base qualities to consult, and no much larger clone falls within one base. PBMCs were isolated by Ficoll-Paque density gradient centrifugation. For CDR1 and CDR2, the germline V gene lists SGHVS and FNYEAQ. Spanning cysteine to phenylalanine, the CDR3 consists of 17 amino acids. The CDR3 DNA has 51 bases and is translated from base 1. Relative to germline, V is 4 bases shorter and J is 1 base shorter, with 17 bases between their ends. Sequencing was performed on PBMCs or a T cell subset sorted from them (not recorded which). The rearrangement combines TRBV7-6 with TRBJ2-1; TRBD2 is a weak D gene call, 6 bases matching. The clonotype was recovered from an adult woman who had mild COVID-19 (a few samples of this study predate the infection). The sample titles of this study are shuffled in the database, so cell type and time point are left out; the donor was told from shared clones. For the CDR3, the sequence is CASSSNSGGWSYNEQFF. The bases are TGTGCCAGCAGCTCCAATAGCGGAGGGTGGTCCTACAATGAGCAGTTCTTC.